A selection of T cell receptor beta chains follows, all from one sample in a study of blood T cell repertoires in COVID-19. Measured with immunoSEQ multiplex PCR; TCRdb has only the in-frame clones, and not every one. The sample shows approximately 200,000 clones, roughly 80% of them seen only once. The sample consisted of peripheral blood. These receptors all come from a woman in her sixties with acute or convalescent COVID-19. The CDR3 runs from the conserved cysteine through the conserved F or W. The D gene is left open where the match is weak. Clone size is shown for a subset of rows, as once, few, many or a class of expanded clone.

cdr3_aa cdr3_nt j_call cdr3_length d_call clone_size v_call
CASSSSGQNYGYTF TGTGCCAGCAGTTCTTCAGGGCAAAACTATGGCTACACCTTC TRBJ1-2 14 - once TRBV28
CASSSGLAGGSSYNEQFF TGTGCCAGCAGCTCGGGACTAGCGGGGGGGAGCTCCTACAATGAGCAGTTCTTC TRBJ2-1 18 TRBD2 - TRBV5-4
CASSTGQGASTDTQYF TGCGCCAGCAGCACGGGACAGGGGGCCTCTACAGATACGCAGTATTTT TRBJ2-3 16 TRBD1 - TRBV5-1
CASSIGTGANHGYTF TGTGCCAGTAGTATTGGGACAGGGGCTAATCATGGCTACACCTTC TRBJ1-2 15 TRBD1 - TRBV19
CASSAWGDSNSPLHF TGTGCCAGCTCAGCATGGGGGGACAGTAATTCACCCCTCCACTTT TRBJ1-6 15 TRBD1 - TRBV18
CASSQDCPQTGGSLSYEQYF TGTGCCAGCAGCCAAGATTGCCCTCAGACAGGGGGCTCTCTCTCCTACGAGCAGTACTTC TRBJ2-7 20 TRBD1 - TRBV3-1/TRBV3-2
CASGLYPEYGYTF TGTGCTAGTGGTTTGTACCCGGAGTATGGCTACACCTTC TRBJ1-2 13 - - TRBV12-5
CASIQGTSEKLFF TGTGCCAGCATCCAAGGGACATCAGAAAAACTGTTTTTT TRBJ1-4 13 - once TRBV6-5
CASSPRRVNQPQHF TGTGCCAGCAGCCCGCGCCGCGTAAATCAGCCCCAGCATTTT TRBJ1-5 14 - - TRBV7-2
CASSQEPDSYEQYF TGTGCCAGCAGCCAAGAACCAGACTCCTACGAGCAGTACTTC TRBJ2-7 14 - - TRBV4-2
CASGPRGETVDF TGTGCTAGTGGTCCCAGGGGAGAGACAGTCGACTTT TRBJ1-5 12 - - TRBV12-5
CASSTRVGGQGYTF TGTGCCAGTAGTACCCGGGTCGGGGGGCAAGGCTACACCTTC TRBJ1-2 14 - - TRBV19
CASSYSLAGSTDTQYF TGTGCCAGCAGTTACTCACTAGCGGGGTCGACAGATACGCAGTATTTT TRBJ2-3 16 TRBD2 - TRBV6-5
CASSPFGLAGGNTDTQYF TGTGCCAGCAGCCCTTTCGGACTAGCGGGGGGTAACACAGATACGCAGTATTTT TRBJ2-3 18 TRBD2 once TRBV13
CASSATGGPYGYTF TGTGCCAGCAGCGCCACAGGGGGCCCCTACGGCTACACCTTC TRBJ1-2 14 TRBD1 - TRBV6-1